The 21 T cell receptor beta chains listed next were all sequenced from one sample in a study of PD-L1 blockade in urothelial cancer. Here immunoSEQ multiplex PCR was the method, and the copy in TCRdb shows in-frame clones only, minus some. In the table there are about 45,000 clones, approximately 90% of which are singletons. Described time point: pretreatment peripheral blood. This specimen consisted of PBMCs, obtained around atezolizumab (anti-PD-L1) treatment. All receptors come from a donor aged 40 or over with urothelial cancer.

The CDR3 bases are TGCGCCAGCAGCTTGTCGGGCGGGTATTCCTACGAGCAGTACTTC. As protein: CASSLSGGYSYEQYF. The chain has TRBV5-1 and TRBJ2-7, with D possibly being TRBD2 (5 bases). The germline V gene encodes CDR1 SGHRS and CDR2 YFSETQ. V lost 1 base, J lost 1 base, and 12 bases lay in between. The CDR3 length is 15 residues. Filled out from reference TRBV5-1 and TRBJ2-7, the complete variable domain reads KAGVTQTPRYLIKTRGQQVTLSCSPISGHRSVSWYQQTPGQGLQFLFEYFSETQRNKGNFPGRFSGRQFSNSRSEMNVSTLELGDSALYLCASSLSGGYSYEQYFGPGTRLTVT.

V and J are TRBV5-1 and TRBJ2-5, with TRBD2 identical over 10 bases. V dropped 0 bases and J dropped 2; count of bases not matched to a gene: 7. Looked up from germline, CDR1 is SGHRS and CDR2 is YFSETQ. The CDR3 spans 17 residues. The DNA for the CDR3 is TGCGCCAGCAGCTTGGCCGGGACTAGCGCCCGACAAGAGACCCAGTACTTC. This sequence encodes CASSLAGTSARQETQYF. The variable domain in full, with the rest retrieved from reference TRBV5-1 and TRBJ2-5, is KAGVTQTPRYLIKTRGQQVTLSCSPISGHRSVSWYQQTPGQGLQFLFEYFSETQRNKGNFPGRFSGRQFSNSRSEMNVSTLELGDSALYLCASSLAGTSARQETQYFGPGTRLLVL.

This chain links TRBV7-9 with TRBJ2-5; 8 bases fit TRBD1. This CDR3 is 16 amino acids long. Trimming at V came to 2 bases and at J to 4 bases, leaving 9 bases not matched to a gene. Germline CDR1 and CDR2: SEHNR and FQNEAQ (reference sequence). CDR3 bases: TGTGCCAGCAGCTTATTGGACTTGGACAGGGTAGAGACCCAGTACTTC. Translating it yields CASSLLDLDRVETQYF.

The V and J genes are TRBV30 and TRBJ2-1, with 7 bases that match TRBD2. This CDR3 region has 13 residues. J gave up 9 bases and V 1 base, and 6 bases lay outside the gene matches. Germline-derived CDR1 and CDR2 are GTSNPN and SVGIG (reference sequence). The CDR3 bases are TGTGCCTGGAGTGGCGGGGGAGGTAGTGAGCAGTTCTTC. This gives the protein CAWSGGGGSEQFF.

The V and J genes are TRBV2 and TRBJ2-1; 10 nucleotides line up with TRBD2. CDR1 and CDR2 (germline): SNHLY, FYNNEI. Losses at the gene ends were 6 bases for V and 4 bases for J; bases not matched to a gene: 6. The CDR3 is made up of 15 amino acids. The CDR3 loop reads CASSQASGGYNEQFF. CDR3 nucleotides: TGTGCCAGCAGCCAGGCTAGCGGGGGTTACAATGAGCAGTTCTTC.

This chain links TRBV6-6 with TRBJ2-1, with D tentatively TRBD2 (6 bases). CDR1 and CDR2 (germline): MNHNY, SVGAGI (reference sequence). V lost 7 bases to trimming and J lost 7 bases, with 20 bases between them. The CDR3 spans 15 residues. The DNA of the CDR3 is TGTGCCAGCACGGGCCCGGCTAGCGTGGGAAATGAGCAGTTCTTC. This codes for CASTGPASVGNEQFF.

This chain uses TRBV28 with TRBJ1-1; D remains ambiguous. Germline V gene sequence: CDR1 MDHEN, CDR2 SYDVKM. CDR3 length equals 13 residues. V was shortened by 5 bases and J by 4 bases, with 11 bases between the two germline ends. The CDR3 DNA sequence: TGTGCCAGCAGTATGCACGGTACCACTGAAGCTTTCTTT. Translating it yields CASSMHGTTEAFF.

The chain employs TRBV4-3 and TRBJ2-2; D remains unclear. This CDR3 has 15 amino acids. Trimming left V 1 base short and J 6 bases short, with 12 bases between. The germline CDR1 and CDR2 sequences are LGHNA and YSLEER. The CDR3 protein is CASSQADMPAGELFF. DNA of the CDR3: TGCGCCAGCAGCCAAGCAGACATGCCGGCCGGGGAGCTGTTTTTT.

This sequence joins TRBV9 and TRBJ2-5; D perhaps matches TRBD1 (6 bases). Germline assignment: CDR1 SGDLS and CDR2 YYNGEE. Between the trimmed V and J ends, which lost 0 bases and 2 bases, there was a span of 8 bases. This CDR3 spans 14 amino acids. The DNA of the CDR3 is TGTGCCAGCAGCGTAGGGGGGCAGCAAGAGACCCAGTACTTC. Protein sequence: CASSVGGQQETQYF.

This clone appeared a single time. This chain joins TRBV5-5 and TRBJ2-1; D is possibly TRBD1 (6 bases). The germline gives CDR1 SGHKS, CDR2 YYEKEE (reference sequence). Trimming cost V 6 bases and J 1 base, with 11 bases left between them. This CDR3 region has 14 residues. CDR3 in DNA: TGTGCCAGCACTATTGGACAGTCCTACAATGAGCAGTTCTTC. Encoded protein: CASTIGQSYNEQFF.

The V gene is TRBV19, the J gene TRBJ2-7; tentatively, D is TRBD1 (5 bases). Germline CDR1 is LNHDA and CDR2 is SQIVND (reference sequence). V dropped 10 bases and J dropped 1 base, with 23 bases sitting between them. CDR3 size: 16 residues. Here the CDR3 reads CATRRQSAGTSYEQYF. CDR3 sequence (DNA): TGTGCCACCAGACGACAGTCAGCCGGTACATCCTACGAGCAGTACTTC.

This chain joins TRBV27 and TRBJ2-3; 12 nucleotides align to TRBD2. The CDR3 is made up of 17 amino acids. Trimming at V came to 5 bases and at J to 5 bases, leaving 11 bases not matched to a gene. CDR1 and CDR2 from the germline V gene are MNHEY and SMNVEV (reference sequence). The CDR3 bases are TGTGCCAGCAGTACCCTAGCGGGAGGGCCGATTAGAGATACGCAGTATTTT. It specifies CASSTLAGGPIRDTQYF.

The V gene is TRBV29-1, the J gene TRBJ2-1; 7 positions match TRBD1. This CDR3 region has 13 residues. V shed 4 bases and J 5 bases; nucleotides not matched to a gene: 5. Germline V gene lookup returns CDR1 SQVTM and CDR2 ANQGSEA. The CDR3: CSVVGTANNEQFF. The DNA for the CDR3 is TGCAGCGTTGTGGGGACAGCCAACAATGAGCAGTTCTTC.

The chain employs TRBV6-1 and TRBJ2-7, with 8 bases lining up with TRBD1. CDR3 size: 12 residues. The V and J ends lost 6 bases and 5 bases, in that order; junction bases with no gene match: 3. Germline V gene lookup returns CDR1 MNHNS and CDR2 SASEGT. CDR3 sequence (DNA): TGTGCCAGCAGGGCAGGGGGCGACGAGCAGTACTTC. This codes for CASRAGGDEQYF.

The gene calls are TRBV7-9 and TRBJ2-7; 8 bases match TRBD2. The length of the CDR3 is 15 residues. V gave up 5 bases and J gave up 9 bases; unmatched junction bases: 15. CDR1 SEHNR and CDR2 FQNEAQ come from the germline V gene (reference sequence). This CDR3 is CASSPPTSGLSGQYF. In DNA form, the CDR3 reads TGTGCCAGCAGCCCCCCCACTAGCGGCCTATCCGGGCAGTACTTC.

The V and J genes are TRBV5-1 and TRBJ2-4; tentatively, D is TRBD2 (5 bases). V lost 3 bases to trimming and J lost 0 bases, with 7 bases between them. Germline V lookup: CDR1 SGHRS, CDR2 YFSETQ. The CDR3 has 14 residues. The DNA of the CDR3 is TGCGCCAGCAGCTCCGGGGTAGCCAAAAACATTCAGTACTTC. Translated: CASSSGVAKNIQYF.

The rearrangement joins TRBV28 to TRBJ1-2; the D gene is possibly TRBD1 (5 bases). The CDR3 is 12 residues long. Germline CDR1 and CDR2: MDHEN and SYDVKM. V shed 6 bases and J shed 5 bases, with 10 bases lying between them. The CDR3 DNA is TGTGCCAGCAGACAGGCCCCTTATGGCTACACCTTC. Protein: CASRQAPYGYTF.

The chain has TRBV19 and TRBJ2-1; D possibly corresponds to TRBD2 (7 bases). Trimming removed 3 bases from V and 7 bases from J, with 25 bases in between. Germline V gene sequence: CDR1 LNHDA, CDR2 SQIVND (reference sequence). The CDR3 has 18 amino acids. CDR3 bases: TGTGCCAGTAGTATTAGGGCTAAAGGGAGGGTAGGGGGGAATGAGCAGTTCTTC. Translating gives CASSIRAKGRVGGNEQFF.

The V gene is TRBV18, the J gene TRBJ2-7; TRBD1 matches 9 bases. The CDR3 is made up of 15 amino acids. The germline CDR1 and CDR2 sequences are KGHSH and LQKENI. The junction had 8 bases not matched to a gene; V was cut back by 2 bases and J by 6 bases. CDR3 sequence reads: CASSPGTGRTGEQYF. CDR3 DNA: TGTGCCAGCTCACCAGGGACAGGGCGGACGGGCGAGCAGTACTTC.

The rearrangement uses TRBV6-5 and TRBJ2-2; 7 bases fit TRBD2. In germline, CDR1 is MNHEY, CDR2 SVGAGI. The CDR3 contains 15 residues. Germline trimming cut 0 bases from V and 12 bases from J; bases unmatched to any gene: 10. The CDR3 loop reads CASSYSMGTGGKLFF. CDR3 DNA: TGTGCCAGCAGTTACTCGATGGGAACCGGGGGGAAGCTGTTTTTT.

CDR3 residues: CASSLPGLPGETQYF. The DNA of the CDR3 is TGTGCCAGCAGCTTACCGGGCCTTCCGGGGGAGACCCAGTACTTC. The chain combines TRBV7-9 with TRBJ2-5; perhaps TRBD2 as D (5 bases). Germline lookup yields CDR1 SEHNR and CDR2 FQNEAQ (reference sequence). Between the trimmed V and J ends, which lost 2 bases and 5 bases, there was a span of 15 bases. The CDR3 extends over 15 amino acids.